Listed below are T cell receptor beta chains from one sample, sequenced in a study of metastatic and nonmetastatic thyroid tumors. Through MiXCR, TCRdb re-clonotyped the PCR reads. The repertoire holds about 24,000 clones, 22% seen once, with approximately 8% in the top ten. Sequencing was done on a sample of blood. These receptors were collected from a female donor with papillary thyroid cancer or a benign thyroid nodule (not recorded which). Some clones in this sample may be carry-over from other donors' samples. Each CDR3 is given with its conserved first and last residue. The D gene is left open where the match is weak. The size of a clone is reported for some rows only, either as once, few or many, or as a class for expanded clones.

d_call	j_call	v_call	clone_size	cdr3_aa	cdr3_nt
.	TRBJ2-2	TRBV9	.	CASSVAKGGGELFF	TGTGCCAGCAGCGTAGCAAAGGGCGGCGGGGAGCTGTTTTTT
TRBD2	TRBJ2-7	TRBV11-2	many	CASSFALADYEQYF	TGTGCCAGCAGCTTCGCACTAGCGGATTACGAGCAGTACTTC
TRBD1	TRBJ1-2	TRBV18	many	CASSPVGTGVNYGYTF	TGTGCCAGCTCACCAGTTGGGACAGGGGTCAACTATGGCTACACCTTC
.	TRBJ2-7	TRBV18	.	CASSPRHGPYEQYF	TGTGCCAGCTCACCACGGCATGGGCCCTACGAGCAGTACTTC
.	TRBJ2-7	TRBV10-1	medium-sized	CASSGSGTYEQYF	TGCGCCAGCAGTGGATCAGGGACCTACGAGCAGTACTTC
.	TRBJ2-4	TRBV12-3/TRBV12-4	many	CASSLARLAKNIQYF	TGTGCCAGCAGTTTAGCGCGTCTAGCCAAAAACATTCAGTACTTC
.	TRBJ2-3	TRBV11-2	many	CASSLDREGLSTDTQYF	TGTGCCAGCAGCTTAGATCGGGAAGGACTGAGCACAGATACGCAGTATTTT
.	TRBJ2-1	TRBV29-1	many	CSVSVLGGDRFF	TGCAGCGTTTCCGTGCTAGGGGGTGACAGGTTCTTC
TRBD1	TRBJ2-7	TRBV20-1	many	CSAAEQGFIYEQYF	TGCAGTGCGGCAGAACAGGGGTTCATCTACGAGCAGTACTTC
.	TRBJ2-7	TRBV2	.	CASSLDLDRYEQYF	TGTGCCAGCAGTCTAGATCTGGATCGGTACGAGCAGTACTTC
.	TRBJ2-7	TRBV20-1	medium-sized	CGTNSREEIAYEQYF	TGCGGTACAAATTCCCGGGAAGAAATAGCCTACGAGCAGTACTTC
TRBD1	TRBJ1-1	TRBV20-1	.	CSASSVDRWVNTEAIF	TGCAGTGCCTCCTCGGTGGACAGGTGGGTCAACACTGAAGCTATCTTT
.	TRBJ1-2	TRBV28	many	CASSLGWWGGYTF	TGTGCCAGCAGTTTAGGTTGGTGGGGTGGCTACACCTTC
.	TRBJ2-1	TRBV2	many	CASSVVGTGRVGYNEQFF	TGTGCCAGCAGTGTAGTGGGAACAGGGAGGGTGGGATACAATGAGCAGTTCTTC
.	TRBJ2-5	TRBV28	few	CAGSLVRHSSKRETQYF	TGTGCCGGCAGTCTGGTAAGACACAGCTCAAAGAGGGAGACCCAGTACTTC
TRBD1	TRBJ2-5	TRBV20-1	many	CSARGQIQETQYF	TGCAGTGCGAGGGGACAGATACAAGAGACCCAGTACTTC
.	TRBJ2-7	TRBV5-1	many	CASSEGTVSSYEQYF	TGCGCCAGCAGCGAAGGGACGGTTAGCTCCTACGAGCAGTACTTC
.	TRBJ2-5	TRBV6-9	few	CASSLGEGPETHYF	TGTGCCAGCAGTTTAGGGGAAGGGCCAGAGACCCATTACTTC